The 9 T cell receptor beta chains given below trace back to one sample, sequenced in a study of blood T cell repertoires in COVID-19. The data were produced by immunoSEQ multiplex PCR, yet TCRdb's version contains in-frame clones alone and is incomplete. The table records about 180,000 clones, about 81% of them present only once. Material: peripheral blood. The receptors shown here come from a woman older than 75 with COVID-19, enrolled during active disease.

The V gene is TRBV2, the J gene TRBJ2-7; D ambiguous. Trimming removed 0 bases from V and 2 bases from J, with 14 bases in between. The CDR3 covers 16 residues. CDR1 and CDR2 from the germline V gene are SNHLY and FYNNEI. For the CDR3, the DNA is TGTGCCAGCAGTGAAGCGGGCGTAGTTTGGGCCTACGAGCAGTACTTC. Its translation: CASSEAGVVWAYEQYF.

The chain carries TRBV10-3 and TRBJ2-7; 7 bases line up with TRBD1. Germline loops: CDR1 ENHRY, CDR2 SYGVKD. The V and J ends lost 4 bases and 3 bases, in that order; junction bases with no gene match: 3. This CDR3 has 13 amino acids. The CDR3 sequence is CAISGTGGYEQYF. The CDR3 bases are TGTGCCATCAGTGGGACAGGCGGCTACGAGCAGTACTTC.

The chain is built from TRBV2 and TRBJ1-4, with D unclear. Germline V lookup: CDR1 SNHLY, CDR2 FYNNEI. The CDR3 runs to 14 residues. V lost 6 bases, J lost 4 bases, and 12 bases lay in between. The CDR3 loop is CASSRVPNNEKLFF. The DNA for the CDR3 is TGTGCCAGCAGCCGGGTGCCCAATAATGAAAAACTGTTTTTT. The full variable domain, rest sourced from reference TRBV2 and TRBJ1-4, is EPEVTQTPSHQVTQMGQEVILRCVPISNHLYFYWYRQILGQKVEFLVSFYNNEISEKSEIFDDQFSVERPDGSNFTLKIRSTKLEDSAMYFCASSRVPNNEKLFFGSGTQLSVL.

The chain couples TRBV7-9 to TRBJ2-1; TRBD2 matches at 9 bases. The length of the CDR3 is 15 residues. The V segment lost 5 bases and the J segment 8 bases; nucleotides outside the gene matches: 10. Germline CDR1 reads SEHNR; CDR2 reads FQNEAQ (reference sequence). CDR3 loop: CASSPGGLALDEQFF. In DNA form, the CDR3 reads TGTGCCAGCAGCCCTGGGGGACTAGCCCTAGATGAGCAGTTCTTC.

This clone was seen at least ten times. This chain connects TRBV2 to TRBJ2-7; 11 bases match TRBD1. The CDR3 extends over 15 amino acids. Germline CDR1 is SNHLY and CDR2 is FYNNEI. Trimming cost V 4 bases and J 4 bases; bases outside gene matches: 6. CDR3 sequence reads: CASSVLGQGAYEQYF. CDR3 nucleotides: TGTGCCAGCAGTGTTTTAGGACAGGGGGCTTACGAGCAGTACTTC.

The rearrangement links TRBV5-1 to TRBJ2-5; 8 nucleotides align to TRBD1. CDR1 and CDR2 (germline): SGHRS, YFSETQ. The CDR3 totals 13 residues. V shed 5 bases and J 7 bases; nucleotides not matched to a gene: 7. CDR3 loop: CASRQGVEGTQYF. The CDR3 bases are TGCGCCAGCAGACAGGGGGTGGAAGGGACCCAGTACTTC.

A note on this clone: The same CDR3 is also encoded by other DNA sequences in this sample. The chain joins TRBV5-1 to TRBJ2-3, with TRBD2 identical over 11 bases. With V trimmed by 4 bases and J by 3 bases, 7 bases remained unmatched. CDR1 and CDR2 from the germline V gene are SGHRS and YFSETQ. The length of the CDR3 is 16 residues. CDR3 residues: CASSLGLAGITDTQYF. The CDR3 bases are TGCGCCAGCAGCCTCGGACTAGCGGGCATTACAGATACGCAGTATTTT.

The V call is TRBV5-8, the J call TRBJ2-7; possible D gene TRBD1, 6 bases. Trimming pared 3 bases from V and 5 bases from J, leaving 18 bases between. CDR3 length: 15 residues. The V gene's germline CDR1 is SGHTS and CDR2 YDEGEE. The CDR3 nucleotides read TGTGCCAGCAGCTGGTTACCCTTAGGGGGACACGAGCAGTACTTC. Its translation: CASSWLPLGGHEQYF.

The V and J genes are TRBV9 and TRBJ2-3; the D gene is possibly TRBD2 (5 bases). Trimming stripped 0 bases from V and 1 base from J, with 9 bases between. CDR1 is SGDLS and CDR2 is YYNGEE in the germline V gene. This CDR3 is 15 amino acids long. In DNA form, the CDR3 reads TGTGCCAGCAGCGTAGGCGGGTTGGGCACAGATACGCAGTATTTT. Its translation is CASSVGGLGTDTQYF.